One sample yielded the 4 T cell receptor beta chains listed below, sequenced in a study of blood T cell repertoires in COVID-19. Data came from immunoSEQ multiplex PCR; TCRdb stores just in-frame clones and leaves some out. This table holds hundreds of thousands of clones, about nine tenths found once. The sequencing input was PBMCs or T cells enriched from blood (not recorded which). Source of these receptors: a middle-aged man who had recovered from COVID-19.

The chain recombines TRBV3-1 (or the pseudogene TRBV3-2) with TRBJ1-3; D not resolved. Germline V gene data show CDR1 as LGHDT and CDR2 as YNNKEL (reference sequence). The CDR3 extends over 13 amino acids. V gave up 1 base and J gave up 6 bases, with 7 bases separating them. In DNA, the CDR3 is TGTGCCAGCAGCCAAGGGCAGGTAAACACCATATATTTT. It encodes CASSQGQVNTIYF.

This clone was observed a single time. The CDR3 bases are TGTGCCATCAGCCCCGGGACAGGGGCTTCCTACGAGCAGTACTTC. As protein: CAISPGTGASYEQYF. The chain carries TRBV10-3 and TRBJ2-7; 10 bases map to TRBD1. This CDR3 is 15 amino acids long. With V trimmed by 6 bases and J by 1 base, 6 bases remained unmatched. From germline, CDR1 is ENHRY and CDR2 SYGVKD.

V and J are TRBV7-8 and TRBJ2-2, with 15 nucleotides matching TRBD2. CDR1 is SGHVS, CDR2 FQNEAQ, per germline. The J segment lost 0 bases and the V segment lost 4 bases, leaving 12 bases of the junction unmatched. The CDR3 runs to 21 residues. CDR3 DNA sequence: TGTGCCAGCAGCTCGCCGATGGGACTAGCGGGGGGAATGGCGAACACCGGGGAGCTGTTTTTT. Its protein product is CASSSPMGLAGGMANTGELFF.

The rearrangement joins TRBV12-3 or TRBV12-4 to TRBJ1-5; D gene unclear. Between the trimmed V and J ends, which lost 5 bases and 0 bases, there was a span of 5 bases. The CDR3 totals 13 residues. CDR3 in DNA: TGTGCCAGCAGTCCCTATAGCAATCAGCCCCAGCATTTT. It is translated as CASSPYSNQPQHF.